This TCR beta chain is from a study of blood T cell repertoires in COVID-19. Overall study: Acute and convalescent COVID-19 samples came from the United States, Italy and Spain.

This CDR3 has 18 residues. Germline CDR1 is SGHRS and CDR2 is YFSETQ. V lost 4 bases to trimming and J lost 2 bases; unmatched junction nucleotides: 10. TCRdb's table, derived via immunoSEQ multiplex PCR, lists solely in-frame clones and lacks some. The sample includes about 130,000 clones, about 89% seen only once; the top ten take 11%. Seattle patients were enrolled while actively infected and followed longitudinally. The chain is built from TRBV5-1 and TRBJ2-5, with 14 bases fitting TRBD2. The sample was peripheral blood. This TCR came from a woman aged 70-85 years with COVID-19, enrolled during active disease. CDR3 protein: CASSLRLAGGPWQETQYF. The CDR3 DNA sequence: TGCGCCAGCAGCCTTCGACTAGCGGGGGGGCCTTGGCAAGAGACCCAGTACTTC. Drawing the rest from reference TRBV5-1 and TRBJ2-5, the complete variable domain is KAGVTQTPRYLIKTRGQQVTLSCSPISGHRSVSWYQQTPGQGLQFLFEYFSETQRNKGNFPGRFSGRQFSNSRSEMNVSTLELGDSALYLCASSLRLAGGPWQETQYFGPGTRLLVL.